This T cell receptor (beta chain) was recovered during a study of T cell changes during pregnancy in multiple sclerosis. TCRdb keeps only in-frame clones here, not all; method: immunoSEQ multiplex PCR. Of 13,000 or so clones in the sample, 85% to 90% were seen once. Germline V lookup: CDR1 SNHLY, CDR2 FYNNEI. There are 16 residues in the CDR3. Trimming left V 5 bases short and J 0 bases short, with 17 bases between. The chain combines TRBV2 with TRBJ2-7, with D unclear. The origin of this receptor is a female donor with multiple sclerosis, enrolled in a pregnancy study. The input for sequencing was CD8+ T cells from peripheral blood mononuclear cells, taken in the first trimester of pregnancy. CDR3 protein: CASSQQTTSLSYEQYF. CDR3 coding DNA: TGTGCCAGCAGTCAACAGACCACTTCTCTCTCCTACGAGCAGTACTTC.